Sequencing of this T cell receptor beta chain was carried out in a study of blood T cell repertoires in COVID-19. Looking at the study overall: Spain, Italy and the United States supplied samples that represented acute and convalescent COVID-19. The analysed material was cDNA or gDNA that came from T cells, B-cell-depleted T cells, or PBMCs.

This CDR3 spans 14 amino acids. V lost 3 bases to trimming and J lost 2 bases, with 10 bases between them. The germline gives CDR1 ENHRY, CDR2 SYGVKD. Under the authors' procedure: Reference gene primer amplification in the assay estimated nucleated cell counts. The data were produced by immunoSEQ multiplex PCR, yet TCRdb's version contains in-frame clones alone and is incomplete. V and J calls and clone size are copied from that table; D and trimming were computed from the DNA. The sample carries roughly 34,000 clones, about nine tenths recorded once. This clone was counted between two and nine times.

The V gene is TRBV10-3, the J gene TRBJ1-2; TRBD1 is a possible D gene (6 bases). The TCR sequence derives from a human donor with active COVID-19. The donor label of this sample is uncertain. The sequencing input was peripheral blood. CDR3 in amino acids: CAISDSGQNYGYTF. The CDR3 DNA reads TGTGCCATCAGTGACTCCGGACAGAACTATGGCTACACCTTC.